This T cell receptor beta chain was sequenced in a study of CD8+ T cells in alopecia areata. Overall study context: The study gave treated patients oral tofacitinib at 5 to 10 mg twice daily. Findings and limits, study-wide: Affected scalp, especially in alopecia totalis/universalis, had a higher clonality than normal scalp did. Scalp clonality and expanded CD8+ clones among the top 100 showed significant decreases with tofacitinib.

The germline gives CDR1 SGHDT, CDR2 YYEEEE. This CDR3 spans 11 amino acids. Isolated RNA was reverse transcribed into cDNA used as the sequencing template. Sequenced by immunoSEQ multiplex PCR; TCRdb stores in-frame clones only, minus some. This repertoire shows more than 150,000 clones, around 49% found once; its top ten account for around 10%. As to treatment: oral pan-JAK inhibitor, 5-10 mg twice daily. This clone was found once. The target antigen is unknown. Sequencing was performed on CD8+ T cells sorted from blood, taken around week 54, from a patient treated with tofacitinib. The clonotype was recovered from a human donor with alopecia areata. This chain links TRBV5-6 with TRBJ2-7; the D is unclear. The assigned J gene may be wrong: the sequence end matches TRBJ2-5 better. CDR3 DNA sequence: TGTGCCAGCAGCTTCGGGGAGACCCAGTACTTC. Translation gives CASSFGETQYF.